Below, 11 T cell receptor beta chains from the same sample are listed, as sequenced in a study of T cells after yellow fever vaccination. One entry per CDR3 protein, called by TCRdb with MiXCR from the 5' RACE reads. The repertoire holds 150,000 to 200,000 distinct CDR3 sequences, with 6.2% as singletons. This specimen consisted of CD4+ T cells sorted from PBMCs, obtained on the day of the first yellow fever vaccination. The receptors were gathered from a man between 18 and 35 years old who received the YFV17D yellow fever vaccine.

The sample holds a few counts of this clonotype. The gene calls are TRBV5-1 and TRBJ2-3; tentatively, D is TRBD1 (6 bases). CDR3 size: 14 residues. Trimming took 4 bases from V and 2 from J, leaving 11 bases between them. Per the germline V gene, CDR1 is SGHRS and CDR2 is YFSETQ. The CDR3 loop reads CASSQRTDTDTQYF. CDR3 bases: TGCGCCAGCAGCCAACGGACAGACACAGATACGCAGTATTTT.

At least ten counts were recorded for this clonotype. The rearrangement uses TRBV12-3 or TRBV12-4 and TRBJ2-1, with 10 bases that match TRBD2. The CDR3 has 15 amino acids. After removal of 7 bases from V and 5 bases from J, the junction contained 8 bases not matched to a gene. The CDR3 coding sequence is TGTGCCAGCACCCTGCTAGCGGGGGTAAACAATGAGCAGTTCTTC. This sequence encodes CASTLLAGVNNEQFF.

In its sample, this clonotype was seen a few times. The chain carries TRBV29-1 and TRBJ1-2, with D hard to call. This CDR3 region has 12 residues. Germline-derived CDR1 and CDR2 are SQVTM and ANQGSEA. V shed 6 bases and J shed 0 bases, with 8 bases lying between them. The CDR3 coding sequence is TGCAGCGTCCAATTAGCTAACTATGGCTACACCTTC. It encodes CSVQLANYGYTF.

The chain links TRBV6-2 or TRBV6-3 to TRBJ1-3, with 12 bases lining up with TRBD1. Unmatched junction bases numbered 16, after V lost 0 bases and J lost 4 bases. This CDR3 is 21 amino acids long. The V gene's germline CDR1 is MNHEY and CDR2 SVGEGT. The CDR3 loop reads CASSYSTGAWGQGALGNTIYF. CDR3 DNA sequence: TGTGCCAGCAGTTACTCGACCGGGGCCTGGGGACAGGGGGCATTGGGAAACACCATATATTTT.

This clonotype came up many times. The J gene is TRBJ1-2, the V gene TRBV18; D may be TRBD1 (5 bases). Germline-derived CDR1 and CDR2 are KGHSH and LQKENI. The CDR3 is made up of 13 amino acids. Trimming cost V 3 bases and J 8 bases, with 13 bases left between them. As DNA, the CDR3 is TGTGCCAGCTCACCCGCTTCAGGGATGGGCTACACCTTC. Encoded protein: CASSPASGMGYTF.

This chain links TRBV7-2 with TRBJ2-4, with D possibly being TRBD1 or TRBD2 (5 bases each). The CDR3 loop spans 16 amino acids. Germline CDR1 is SGHTA and CDR2 is FQGNSA. V gave up 5 bases and J gave up 8 bases, with 22 bases separating them. The CDR3 here is CASSGPGTKLRDIQYF. Written as DNA, the CDR3 is TGTGCCAGCAGCGGGCCAGGGACGAAATTAAGAGACATTCAGTACTTC.

The chain links TRBV9 to TRBJ2-5; the D call may be TRBD1 or TRBD2 (5 bases each). CDR3 length equals 14 residues. Trimming removed 4 bases at V and 7 bases at J, with 17 bases between. Germline-derived CDR1 and CDR2 are SGDLS and YYNGEE. The CDR3 loop reads CASSSRLGDVTQYF. The CDR3 bases are TGTGCCAGCAGCTCCCGGTTGGGGGACGTGACCCAGTACTTC.

This clonotype has only a few counts. The rearrangement uses TRBV6-2 or TRBV6-3 and TRBJ2-5, with D uncertain. This CDR3 has 16 residues. V was trimmed by 2 bases and J by 1 base, leaving 14 bases between them. Germline CDR1 reads MNHEY; CDR2 reads SVGEGT. This CDR3 reads CASSYPPAGLQETQYF. In DNA form, the CDR3 reads TGTGCCAGCAGTTACCCCCCGGCAGGTCTCCAAGAGACCCAGTACTTC.

This clonotype was picked up a small number of times. The chain is built from TRBV2 and TRBJ2-4, with TRBD2 identical over 11 bases. After removal of 5 bases from V and 0 bases from J, the junction contained 6 bases not matched to a gene. CDR3 length: 17 residues. Germline-derived CDR1 and CDR2 are SNHLY and FYNNEI. CDR3 protein: CASSTTTSGVAKNIQYF. CDR3 bases: TGTGCCAGCAGTACAACGACTAGCGGGGTAGCCAAAAACATTCAGTACTTC. The entire variable domain, with the rest obtained from reference TRBV2 and TRBJ2-4, is as follows: EPEVTQTPSHQVTQMGQEVILRCVPISNHLYFYWYRQILGQKVEFLVSFYNNEISEKSEIFDDQFSVERPDGSNFTLKIRSTKLEDSAMYFCASSTTTSGVAKNIQYFGAGTRLSVL.

This clonotype came up many times. The chain has TRBV20-1 and TRBJ2-3, with 11 positions matching TRBD2. Germline V gene lookup returns CDR1 DFQATT and CDR2 SNEGSKA (reference sequence). The CDR3 totals 13 residues. Trimming removed 7 bases from V and 7 bases from J; junction bases left unmatched: 7. This CDR3 reads CSVPTSGAYTQYF. The CDR3 bases are TGCAGTGTTCCGACTAGCGGGGCATATACGCAGTATTTT.

The V and J genes are TRBV5-1 and TRBJ1-5, with 10 bases lining up with TRBD1. The CDR3 is 15 residues long. Germline V CDR1 and CDR2: SGHRS, YFSETQ. Trimming at V came to 4 bases and at J to 6 bases, leaving 7 bases not matched to a gene. This chain's CDR3 is CASSAGTGDGQPQHF. DNA for the CDR3: TGCGCCAGCAGCGCCGGGACAGGGGACGGTCAGCCCCAGCATTTT.